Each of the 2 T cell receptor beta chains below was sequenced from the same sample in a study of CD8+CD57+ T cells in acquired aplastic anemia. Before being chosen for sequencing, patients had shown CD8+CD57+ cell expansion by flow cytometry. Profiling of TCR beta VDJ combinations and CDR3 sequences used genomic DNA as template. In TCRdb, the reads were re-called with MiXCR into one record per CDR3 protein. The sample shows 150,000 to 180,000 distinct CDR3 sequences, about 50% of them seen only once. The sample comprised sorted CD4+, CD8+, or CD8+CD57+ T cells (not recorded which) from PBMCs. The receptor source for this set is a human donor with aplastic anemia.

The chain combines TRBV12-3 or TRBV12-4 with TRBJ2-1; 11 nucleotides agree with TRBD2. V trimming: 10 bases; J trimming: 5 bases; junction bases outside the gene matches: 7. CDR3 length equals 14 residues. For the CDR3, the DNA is TGTGCCACGCGGACTAGCGGGCACGACAATGAGCAGTTCTTC. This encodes CATRTSGHDNEQFF.

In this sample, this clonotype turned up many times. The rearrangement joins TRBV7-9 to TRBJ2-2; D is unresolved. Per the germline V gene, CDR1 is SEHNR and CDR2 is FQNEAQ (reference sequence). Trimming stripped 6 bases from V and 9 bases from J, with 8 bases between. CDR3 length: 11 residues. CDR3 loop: CASRESRELFF. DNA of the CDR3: TGTGCCAGCAGGGAAAGCCGGGAGCTGTTTTTT.